Included here is one T cell receptor beta chain sequence, with context. Its antigen is not identified. TCRdb re-called the 5' RACE reads through MiXCR, storing one row per CDR3 protein. The table includes 1.5 million to 2 million distinct CDR3 sequences, roughly 35% detected once. The CDR3 sequence is 15 residues long. With 3 bases removed from V and 5 bases from J, the gap between germline ends came to 20 bases. Germline-derived CDR1 and CDR2 are DFQATT and SNEGSKA (reference sequence). This sample stems from a study of identical twins. Healthy Caucasians, and only they, were the donors. Overall study findings and caveats: Because invariant MAIT and iNKT cells could be present, zero-insertion analyses could be partly confounded. In cord blood, abundant beta clonotypes had fewer insertions; memory showed no trend.

The receptor's source is a newborn girl in good health. The chain recombines TRBV20-1 with TRBJ2-7; perhaps TRBD2 as D (6 bases). Material: cord blood. The CDR3 nucleotides are TGCAGTGCTAGGGAGGGACCTTCCCTACTCAACGAGCAGTACTTC. Translated, it gives CSAREGPSLLNEQYF.